This T cell receptor beta chain was identified in a study of cytomegalovirus exposure and HLA in healthy donors. Overall study findings and caveats: In vitro assays verified that a few CMV-associated chains recognized CMV antigens specifically.

Primers for the PCR totalled 60 Vbeta and 13 Jbeta. The method was immunoSEQ multiplex PCR; TCRdb's version includes in-frame clones alone and lacks a portion of them. Of under 200,000 clones in the sample, 80% were seen once. About this clone: Its specificity is unknown.

V lost 4 bases to trimming and J lost 1 base, with 13 bases between them. This CDR3 has 15 amino acids. Germline CDR1 MGHDK, CDR2 SYGVNS. This sequence joins TRBV25-1 and TRBJ1-1, with TRBD1 as a possible D gene (6 bases). The receptor's source is a man in his thirties or forties in good health and CMV-seronegative. Sequenced input: PBMCs. CDR3 nucleotide sequence: TGTGCCAGCAGTGTCACAGGGACCTGGAACACTGAAGCTTTCTTT. It is translated as CASSVTGTWNTEAFF.